This T cell receptor (beta chain) is from a study of T cells after yellow fever vaccination. In this sample, this clonotype turned up many times. TCRdb reanalysed the 5' RACE reads using MiXCR and keeps one entry per CDR3 protein. The table shows approximately 300,000 distinct CDR3 sequences, with about 10% occurring only once. V was clipped by 4 bases and J by 4 bases; unmatched bases: 8. The V gene's germline CDR1 is LGHNA and CDR2 YSLEER. The CDR3 length is 16 residues. The clonotype was recovered from a man in his late teens or twenties who received the YFV17D yellow fever vaccine. This chain connects TRBV4-3 to TRBJ2-1, with 9 bases identical to TRBD1. Sequenced material: CD4+ T cells sorted from PBMCs, taken 45 days after the yellow fever booster vaccination. The CDR3 reads CASSPRTGTGYNEQFF. CDR3 nucleotides: TGCGCCAGCAGCCCCAGAACCGGGACAGGGTACAATGAGCAGTTCTTC.